Below, 18 T cell receptor beta chains from the same sample are listed, as sequenced in a study of T-cell reconstitution after alpha-beta-depleted transplantation in children. Unique molecular identifiers were incorporated into the prepared TCRbeta library. Via MiXCR, TCRdb re-called the PCR reads, giving one row per CDR3 protein. Of around 440,000 distinct CDR3 sequences listed, 10% are singletons. The sequences come from PBMCs, collected before TCRalphabeta/CD19-depleted stem cell transplant. These receptors came from a child aged 2 to 10 with inherited bone marrow failure, due to receive a stem cell transplant.

This chain joins TRBV7-6 and TRBJ2-2; 8 nucleotides agree with TRBD2. This CDR3 region has 18 residues. With V trimmed by 5 bases and J by 0 bases, 11 bases remained unmatched. CDR1 is SGHVS, CDR2 FNYEAQ, per germline. CDR3 sequence: CASSPRTGGGPNTGELFF. In DNA, the CDR3 is TGTGCCAGCAGCCCAAGGACGGGGGGGGGTCCGAACACCGGGGAGCTGTTTTTT. Using reference TRBV7-6 and TRBJ2-2 for the parts outside the CDR3, the full variable domain is GAGVSQSPRYKVTKRGQDVALRCDPISGHVSLYWYRQALGQGPEFLTYFNYEAQQDKSGLPNDRFSAERPEGSISTLTIQRTEQRDSAMYRCASSPRTGGGPNTGELFFGEGSRLTVL.

This clonotype appeared many times. The chain joins TRBV12-3 or TRBV12-4 to TRBJ1-1, with D uncertain. CDR3 length equals 13 residues. The V end was cut by 0 bases, the J end by 4 bases, with 6 bases between. The CDR3 protein is CASSLARATEAFF. The CDR3 DNA is TGTGCCAGCAGTTTAGCGCGGGCCACTGAAGCTTTCTTT.

The table lists this clonotype with many counts. The chain has TRBV5-1 and TRBJ1-5; maybe TRBD1 (5 bases). The V end lost 2 bases, the J end lost 4 bases, and 10 bases lay between the germline ends. The CDR3 spans 14 residues. From germline, CDR1 is SGHRS and CDR2 YFSETQ. This CDR3 reads CASSFDGGNQPQHF. DNA of the CDR3: TGCGCCAGCAGCTTCGATGGGGGGAATCAGCCCCAGCATTTT. Drawing the rest from reference TRBV5-1 and TRBJ1-5, the complete variable domain is KAGVTQTPRYLIKTRGQQVTLSCSPISGHRSVSWYQQTPGQGLQFLFEYFSETQRNKGNFPGRFSGRQFSNSRSEMNVSTLELGDSALYLCASSFDGGNQPQHFGDGTRLSIL.

This clonotype has just a few counts. The chain is built from TRBV20-1 and TRBJ1-2, with TRBD1 as a possible D gene (5 bases). The CDR3 runs to 11 residues. Trimming pared 6 bases from V and 7 bases from J, leaving 12 bases between. Germline V gene lookup returns CDR1 DFQATT and CDR2 SNEGSKA (reference sequence). CDR3 region: CSALGPTGYTF. The CDR3 coding sequence is TGCAGTGCCCTGGGGCCAACTGGCTACACCTTC.

This clonotype was recorded at least ten times. V and J are TRBV28 and TRBJ2-3; 9 bases match TRBD2. This CDR3 has 19 amino acids. Germline V gene lookup returns CDR1 MDHEN and CDR2 SYDVKM. The junction had 15 bases not matched to a gene; V was cut back by 2 bases and J by 3 bases. CDR3 amino acids: CASSLGASGTSPETDTQYF. The CDR3 nucleotides read TGTGCCAGCAGTTTAGGTGCATCGGGGACTAGCCCGGAGACAGATACGCAGTATTTT.

This clonotype was picked up many times. V gene TRBV4-3 combines with J gene TRBJ2-7; perhaps D is TRBD1 or TRBD2 (6 bases each). This CDR3 is 16 amino acids long. CDR1 and CDR2 from the germline V gene are LGHNA and YSLEER. The V gene lost 0 bases and the J gene lost 6 bases, with 18 bases spanning the gap. The chain's CDR3 is CASSQDRTLGGSEQYF. CDR3 coding DNA: TGCGCCAGCAGCCAAGATCGAACTTTGGGGGGCAGCGAGCAGTACTTC.

J is TRBJ2-7 and V is TRBV7-9; 8 bases map to TRBD2. V trimming: 6 bases; J trimming: 3 bases; junction bases outside the gene matches: 10. This CDR3 contains 15 residues. Germline V CDR1 and CDR2: SEHNR, FQNEAQ (reference sequence). CDR3 bases: TGTGCCAGCAGTCATTTTTCGGGACTAGTCTACGAGCAGTACTTC. This translates into CASSHFSGLVYEQYF. Full variable domain (remainder filled in from reference TRBV7-9 and TRBJ2-7): DTGVSQNPRHKITKRGQNVTFRCDPISEHNRLYWYRQTLGQGPEFLTYFQNEAQLEKSRLLSDRFSAERPKGSFSTLEIQRTEQGDSAMYLCASSHFSGLVYEQYFGPGTRLTVT.

The chain joins TRBV4-2 to TRBJ2-3; 13 positions match TRBD2. V lost 5 bases, J lost 3 bases, and 23 bases stayed unmatched. The V gene's germline CDR1 is LGHNA and CDR2 YNFKEQ. The CDR3 extends over 22 amino acids. CDR3 DNA: TGTGCCAGCAGCGCGAGGCTGGGACTAGCGGGACACCCTAGGGTAGTGACAGATACGCAGTATTTT. Translated: CASSARLGLAGHPRVVTDTQYF.

This clonotype showed up many times. This chain uses TRBV15 with TRBJ2-1; D might be TRBD2 (6 bases). This CDR3 has 20 residues. Germline V gene lookup returns CDR1 LNHNV and CDR2 YYDKDF (reference sequence). Between the trimmed V and J ends, which lost 0 bases and 0 bases, there was a span of 21 bases. The CDR3 reads CATSRDSGTELASSYNEQFF. CDR3 coding DNA: TGTGCCACCAGCAGAGACTCCGGGACTGAATTGGCGAGCTCCTACAATGAGCAGTTCTTC. Together with reference TRBV15 and TRBJ2-1, the CDR3 gives the full variable domain: DAMVIQNPRYQVTQFGKPVTLSCSQTLNHNVMYWYQQKSSQAPKLLFHYYDKDFNNEADTPDNFQSRRPNTSFCFLDIRSPGLGDTAMYLCATSRDSGTELASSYNEQFFGPGTRLTVL.

This clonotype was detected ten times or more. For the CDR3, the DNA is TGTGCCAGCAGCGTAGTACTTAGCAGCGATGAGCAGTTCTTC. The encoded protein is CASSVVLSSDEQFF. This rearrangement joins TRBV7-2 to TRBJ2-1; D is unclear. V lost 5 bases and J lost 8, with 16 bases in between. This CDR3 has 14 amino acids. Germline V lookup: CDR1 SGHTA, CDR2 FQGNSA. Together with reference TRBV7-2 and TRBJ2-1, the CDR3 gives the full variable domain: GAGVSQSPSNKVTEKGKDVELRCDPISGHTALYWYRQSLGQGLEFLIYFQGNSAPDKSGLPSDRFSAERTGGSVSTLTIQRTQQEDSAVYLCASSVVLSSDEQFFGPGTRLTVL.

This clonotype has at least ten counts. The chain is built from TRBV7-2 and TRBJ1-6, with D possibly TRBD1 on 5 matching bases. The CDR3 consists of 16 residues. V was pared by 6 bases and J by 2 bases, with 14 bases between. Germline CDR1 is SGHTA and CDR2 is FQGNSA. The CDR3 coding sequence is TGTGCCAGCAGTCTCTATAGAGGGGCCTATAATTCACCCCTCCACTTT. Translation gives CASSLYRGAYNSPLHF.

There are many counts of this clonotype. The J gene is TRBJ2-7, the V gene TRBV9; 7 bases match TRBD1. The length of the CDR3 is 13 residues. Germline V CDR1 and CDR2: SGDLS, YYNGEE. The ends lost 0 bases at V and 3 bases at J; junction bases unmatched: 0. The CDR3 reads CASSVDRGYEQYF. As DNA, the CDR3 is TGTGCCAGCAGCGTAGACAGGGGCTACGAGCAGTACTTC.

This clonotype was seen many times. The genes are TRBV7-2 and TRBJ2-1, with 9 nucleotides matching TRBD2. The junction had 7 bases not matched to a gene; V was cut back by 1 base and J by 6 bases. CDR1 is SGHTA and CDR2 is FQGNSA in the germline V gene. The CDR3 totals 16 residues. As DNA, the CDR3 is TGTGCCAGCAGCTTAGGTTCGTCTAGCGGGATCAATGAGCAGTTCTTC. It yields the protein CASSLGSSSGINEQFF.

This clonotype was seen a single time. A much larger clone differs by one base, so this may be a read error. The rearrangement uses TRBV2 and TRBJ2-1, with a tentative D call TRBD2 (5 bases). The ends were cut back, 7 bases at V and 7 bases at J, with 11 bases in the middle. The CDR3 has 12 residues. CDR1 is SNHLY and CDR2 is FYNNEI in the germline V gene. The CDR3 sequence is CASTRGHNEQFF. For the CDR3, the DNA is TGTGCCAGCACCCGAGGGCATAATGAGCAGTTCTTC.

The sample holds many counts of this clonotype. The V gene is TRBV7-6, the J gene TRBJ2-7; D is perhaps TRBD2 (7 bases). Trimming took 5 bases from V and 5 from J, leaving 10 bases between them. Germline V gene sequence: CDR1 SGHVS, CDR2 FNYEAQ. The CDR3 contains 12 residues. CDR3 nucleotides: TGTGCCAGCAGCGCGCGGGGGCACGAGCAGTACTTC. This codes for CASSARGHEQYF.

This clonotype has a handful of counts. V is TRBV9 and J is TRBJ2-7, with a weak D call TRBD2 (7 bases). V was clipped by 0 bases and J by 0 bases, with 16 bases between them. Germline V CDR1 and CDR2: SGDLS, YYNGEE. The CDR3 spans 17 residues. The CDR3: CASSVVGGLAVSYEQYF. CDR3 in DNA: TGTGCCAGCAGCGTAGTCGGGGGGCTAGCGGTCTCCTACGAGCAGTACTTC. Variable domain in full (rest from reference TRBV9 and TRBJ2-7): DSGVTQTPKHLITATGQRVTLRCSPRSGDLSVYWYQQSLDQGLQFLIQYYNGEERAKGNILERFSAQQFPDLHSELNLSSLELGDSALYFCASSVVGGLAVSYEQYFGPGTRLTVT.

There are many counts of this clonotype. The chain recombines TRBV7-9 with TRBJ2-3; perhaps TRBD2 as D (5 bases). This CDR3 is 15 amino acids long. CDR1 and CDR2 from the germline V gene are SEHNR and FQNEAQ (reference sequence). Trimming removed 3 bases from V and 2 bases from J, with 12 bases in between. As DNA, the CDR3 is TGTGCCAGCAGCTTGCGGGCGGACCTCACAGATACGCAGTATTTT. Translated: CASSLRADLTDTQYF.

This clonotype was detected many times. V and J are TRBV12-3 or TRBV12-4 and TRBJ2-1, with 9 nucleotides matching TRBD2. The V and J ends lost 3 bases and 7 bases, in that order; junction bases with no gene match: 13. The CDR3 runs 17 residues. Here the CDR3 reads CASSFPSDVSGSNEQFF. Here the CDR3 DNA reads TGTGCCAGCAGTTTCCCGTCCGATGTTAGCGGGAGTAATGAGCAGTTCTTC.